A selection of T cell receptor beta chains follows, all from one sample in a study of T cells after posttransplantation cyclophosphamide. This table comes from immunoSEQ multiplex PCR, and its TCRdb copy is limited to in-frame clones, with some not included. Observed in the sample are under 50,000 clones, none of them singletons. Sample: PBMCs. These TCRs come from a woman aged 45 to 65 in good health and a related stem cell transplant donor. CDR3s leave out the opening cysteine and the closing phenylalanine or tryptophan.

TRBJ1-2 | TRBV7-2 | ASTRAGLVYGYT
TRBJ1-5 | TRBV6-4 | ASIEGGNSNQPQH
TRBJ1-1 | TRBV10-3 | AIQDRVGTEAF
TRBJ1-5 | TRBV11-2 | ASSLTDNQPQH
TRBJ1-2 | TRBV5-1 | ASSFGRNPDPVLYGYT
TRBJ1-2 | TRBV7-9 | ASSSYSGYGYT
TRBJ1-2 | TRBV2 | ASSDQAGGYGGYT
TRBJ2-4 | TRBV14 | ASSPGTTKGIQY
TRBJ1-1 | TRBV28 | ASSLWTGPMNTEAF
TRBJ1-2 | TRBV10-3 | AISEGQGLNYGYT
TRBJ1-1 | TRBV6-1 | ASSWGQNTEAF
TRBJ2-7 | TRBV6-5 | ASSSAGGGTYEQY
TRBJ1-2 | TRBV6-4 | ASSNRGDLGGYT
TRBJ1-4 | TRBV18 | ASQQGLNEKLF
TRBJ1-2 | TRBV7-3 | ASSPQGAPFNYGYT
TRBJ1-6 | TRBV4-1 | ASSSEQGSPLH
TRBJ1-4 | TRBV10-2 | ASREGGQLTEKLF
TRBJ1-6 | TRBV5-6 | ASSLVVEASYNSPLH
TRBJ2-4 | TRBV28 | ASLGGRGFRDIQY
TRBJ1-4 | TRBV28 | ASSLIRTGTLATNEKLF
TRBJ2-5 | TRBV5-4 | ASSLGVAGQETQY
TRBJ2-2 | TRBV9 | ASSPTSGDTGELF
TRBJ1-3 | TRBV5-1 | ASSLRTGGDTIY
TRBJ2-3 | TRBV10-1 | ASSESGNTDTQY
TRBJ1-6 | TRBV30 | AGSRANSPLH
TRBJ1-1 | TRBV7-8 | ASSSRTGNTEAF
TRBJ2-1 | TRBV6-1 | ASRRMGQGEQF
TRBJ1-2 | TRBV7-9 | ASSLEVAAYGYT
TRBJ2-7 | TRBV11-1 | ASSFLPYEQY
TRBJ2-5 | TRBV7-2 | ASSAGTGVPQETQY
TRBJ1-1 | TRBV6-5 | ASSYSDRGQRTEAF
TRBJ1-2 | TRBV11-3 | ASSSRGGEGYGYT
TRBJ1-4 | TRBV4-1 | ASSQDVRGLKLF
TRBJ2-2 | TRBV29-1 | SVERSRNTGELF
TRBJ2-2 | TRBV5-6 | ASSRRAFLRDRNTGELF
TRBJ2-1 | TRBV10-3 | AISVGQIYNEQF
TRBJ1-5 | TRBV2 | ASSGSQDQPQH
TRBJ2-7 | TRBV5-1 | ASSQDRGTDEQY
TRBJ2-7 | TRBV7-7 | ASSADWGDEQY
TRBJ2-1 | TRBV7-2 | ASAQGAF
TRBJ2-3 | TRBV28 | ASSSHGLAGGTDTQY
TRBJ2-3 | TRBV5-1 | ASSSRQGRTDTQY